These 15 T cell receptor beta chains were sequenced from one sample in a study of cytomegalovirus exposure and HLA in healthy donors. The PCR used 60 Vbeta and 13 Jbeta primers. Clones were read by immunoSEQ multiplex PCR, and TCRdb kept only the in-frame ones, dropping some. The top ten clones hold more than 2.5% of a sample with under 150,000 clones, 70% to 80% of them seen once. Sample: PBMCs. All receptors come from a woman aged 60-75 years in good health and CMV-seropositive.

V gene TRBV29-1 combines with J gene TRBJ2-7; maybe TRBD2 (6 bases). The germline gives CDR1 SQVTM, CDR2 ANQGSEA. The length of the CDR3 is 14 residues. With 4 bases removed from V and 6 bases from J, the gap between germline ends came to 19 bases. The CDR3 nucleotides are TGCAGCGTTGGGCAGAGCCCTCTGGGGGGCGAGCAGTACTTC. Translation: CSVGQSPLGGEQYF.

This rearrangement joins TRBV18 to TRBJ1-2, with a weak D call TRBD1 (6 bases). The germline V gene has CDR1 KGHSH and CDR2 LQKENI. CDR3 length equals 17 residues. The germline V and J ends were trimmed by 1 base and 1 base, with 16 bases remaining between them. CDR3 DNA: TGTGCCAGCTCACCACGGTCAGGGGACCTCATTAACTATGGCTACACCTTC. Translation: CASSPRSGDLINYGYTF.

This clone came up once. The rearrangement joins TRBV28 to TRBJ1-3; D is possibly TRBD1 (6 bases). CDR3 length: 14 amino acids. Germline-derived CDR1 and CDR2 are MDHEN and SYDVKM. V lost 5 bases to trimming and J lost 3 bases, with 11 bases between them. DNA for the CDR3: TGTGCCAGCAGTGCCCGGGACATTGGAAACACCATATATTTT. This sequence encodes CASSARDIGNTIYF.

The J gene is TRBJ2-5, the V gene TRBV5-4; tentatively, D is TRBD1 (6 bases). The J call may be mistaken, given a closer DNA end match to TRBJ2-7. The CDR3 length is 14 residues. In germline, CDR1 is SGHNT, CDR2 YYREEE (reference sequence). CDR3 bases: TGTGCCAGCAGCTTGGCCGGACAGCTATACGAGCAGTACTTC. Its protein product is CASSLAGQLYEQYF.

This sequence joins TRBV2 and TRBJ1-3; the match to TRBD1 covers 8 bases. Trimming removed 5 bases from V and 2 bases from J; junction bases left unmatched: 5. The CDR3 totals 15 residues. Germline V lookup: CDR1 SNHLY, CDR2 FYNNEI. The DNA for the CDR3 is TGTGCCAGCAGTCCCACAGGGGGAACTGGAAACACCATATATTTT. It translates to CASSPTGGTGNTIYF.

CDR3: CASSTSLYSNQPQHF. The CDR3 DNA sequence: TGTGCCAGTAGTACGTCACTCTATAGCAATCAGCCCCAGCATTTT. V and J are TRBV19 and TRBJ1-5; no definite D call. V lost 4 bases and J 0 bases, leaving 10 bases between the germline ends. Germline V gene lookup returns CDR1 LNHDA and CDR2 SQIVND (reference sequence). The CDR3 runs 15 residues. Together with reference TRBV19 and TRBJ1-5, the CDR3 gives the full variable domain: DGGITQSPKYLFRKEGQNVTLSCEQNLNHDAMYWYRQDPGQGLRLIYYSQIVNDFQKGDIAEGYSVSREKKESFPLTVTSAQKNPTAFYLCASSTSLYSNQPQHFGDGTRLSIL.

CDR3 loop: CASGRTGAYNEQFF. CDR3 DNA: TGTGCCAGCGGACGGACAGGGGCATACAATGAGCAGTTCTTC. This chain joins TRBV13 and TRBJ2-1; 9 bases fit TRBD1. Germline V gene sequence: CDR1 PRHDT, CDR2 FYEKMQ (reference sequence). The CDR3 totals 14 residues. The V gene end was trimmed by 8 bases and the J gene end by 4 bases; junction bases not matched to a gene: 6.

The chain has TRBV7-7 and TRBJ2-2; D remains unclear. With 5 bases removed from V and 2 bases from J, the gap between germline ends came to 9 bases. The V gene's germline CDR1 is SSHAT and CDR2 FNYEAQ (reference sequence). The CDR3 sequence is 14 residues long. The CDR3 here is CASSPDINTGELFF. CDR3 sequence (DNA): TGTGCCAGCAGCCCCGACATAAACACCGGGGAGCTGTTTTTT.

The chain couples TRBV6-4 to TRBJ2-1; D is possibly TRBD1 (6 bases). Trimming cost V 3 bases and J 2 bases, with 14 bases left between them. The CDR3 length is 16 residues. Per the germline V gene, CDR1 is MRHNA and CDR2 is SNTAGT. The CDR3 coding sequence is TGTGCCAGCAGTGAATTTCGGGACACCCCCTACAATGAGCAGTTCTTC. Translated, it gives CASSEFRDTPYNEQFF.

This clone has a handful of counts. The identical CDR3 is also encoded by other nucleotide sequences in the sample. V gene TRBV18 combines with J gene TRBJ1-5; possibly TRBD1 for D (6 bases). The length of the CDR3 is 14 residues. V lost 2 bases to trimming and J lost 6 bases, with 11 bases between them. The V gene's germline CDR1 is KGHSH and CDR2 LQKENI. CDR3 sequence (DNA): TGTGCCAGCTCACCAGAACAGGGCGGTCAGCCCCAGCATTTT. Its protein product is CASSPEQGGQPQHF.

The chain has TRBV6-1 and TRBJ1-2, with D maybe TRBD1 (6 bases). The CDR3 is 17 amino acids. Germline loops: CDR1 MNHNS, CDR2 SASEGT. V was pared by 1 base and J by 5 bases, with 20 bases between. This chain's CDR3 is CASSEEGVWVGGYGYTF. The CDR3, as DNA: TGTGCCAGCAGTGAAGAGGGGGTGTGGGTGGGTGGGTATGGCTACACCTTC.

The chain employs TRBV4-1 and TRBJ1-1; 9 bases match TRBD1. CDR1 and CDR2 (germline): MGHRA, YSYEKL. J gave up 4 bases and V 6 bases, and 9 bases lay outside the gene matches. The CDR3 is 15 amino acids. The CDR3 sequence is CASRLLGQGSTEAFF. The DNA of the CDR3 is TGCGCCAGCAGGCTACTAGGACAGGGGAGCACTGAAGCTTTCTTT.

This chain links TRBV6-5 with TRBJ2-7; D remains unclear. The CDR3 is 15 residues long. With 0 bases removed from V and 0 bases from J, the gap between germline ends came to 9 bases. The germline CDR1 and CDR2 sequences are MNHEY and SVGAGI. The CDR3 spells CASSYSLVGSYEQYF. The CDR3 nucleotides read TGTGCCAGCAGTTACTCCTTAGTTGGCTCCTACGAGCAGTACTTC.

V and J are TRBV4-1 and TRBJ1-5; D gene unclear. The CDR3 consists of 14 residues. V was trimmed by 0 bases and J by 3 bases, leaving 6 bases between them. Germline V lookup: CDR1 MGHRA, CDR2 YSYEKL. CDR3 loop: CASSQELFNQPQHF. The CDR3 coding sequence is TGCGCCAGCAGCCAAGAGTTATTCAATCAGCCCCAGCATTTT.

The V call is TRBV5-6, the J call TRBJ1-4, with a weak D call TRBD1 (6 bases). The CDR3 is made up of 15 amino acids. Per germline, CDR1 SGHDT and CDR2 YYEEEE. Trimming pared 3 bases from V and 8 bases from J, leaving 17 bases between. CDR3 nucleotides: TGTGCCAGCAGCTCTACAGGGCTGATTGGGGAAAAACTGTTTTTT. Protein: CASSSTGLIGEKLFF.